The T cell receptor (beta chain) under discussion was sequenced for a study of T cell responses to AZD1222 COVID-19 vaccine. TCRdb keeps only in-frame clones here, not all; method: immunoSEQ multiplex PCR. The sample contains just over 150,000 clones, 80% to 90% of which appear only once. V shed 6 bases, J shed 7 bases, and the junction held 7 bases outside the gene matches. CDR1 and CDR2 (germline): ENHRY, SYGVKD. This CDR3 region has 13 residues. This receptor was obtained from an adult who received the AZD1222 COVID-19 vaccine. This material consisted of peripheral blood, taken 28 days after the second AZD1222 dose. This rearrangement joins TRBV10-3 to TRBJ1-1; 8 bases are shared with TRBD1. The CDR3 region is CAIRDREGNEAFF. The DNA of the CDR3 is TGTGCCATCAGGGACAGGGAAGGGAATGAAGCTTTCTTT.